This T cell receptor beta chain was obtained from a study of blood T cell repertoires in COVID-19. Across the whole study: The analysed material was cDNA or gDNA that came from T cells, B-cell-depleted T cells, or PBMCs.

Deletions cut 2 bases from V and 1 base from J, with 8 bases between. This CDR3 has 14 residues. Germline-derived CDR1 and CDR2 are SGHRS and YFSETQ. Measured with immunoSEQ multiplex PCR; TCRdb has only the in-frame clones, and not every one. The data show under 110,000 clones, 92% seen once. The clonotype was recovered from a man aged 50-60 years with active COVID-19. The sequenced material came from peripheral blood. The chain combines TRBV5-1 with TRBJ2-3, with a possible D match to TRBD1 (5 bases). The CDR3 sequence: CASSLLQGTDTQYF. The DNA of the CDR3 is TGCGCCAGCAGCTTATTACAGGGCACAGATACGCAGTATTTT. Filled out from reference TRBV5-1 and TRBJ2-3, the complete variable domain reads KAGVTQTPRYLIKTRGQQVTLSCSPISGHRSVSWYQQTPGQGLQFLFEYFSETQRNKGNFPGRFSGRQFSNSRSEMNVSTLELGDSALYLCASSLLQGTDTQYFGPGTRLTVL.